The T cell receptor beta chain under discussion was sequenced for a study of blood T cells in healthy people across ages. The V end was cut by 3 bases, the J end by 6 bases, with 2 bases between. CDR1 and CDR2 from the germline V gene are KGHDR and SFDVKD. The CDR3 has 10 amino acids. The use of a sample-barcoded 5' primer and a J-beta primer mix characterized a second PCR of roughly 6 to 11 cycles. TCRdb fed the 5' RACE reads into MiXCR, producing one record per CDR3 protein. The repertoire holds about 800,000 distinct CDR3 sequences, with roughly 25% as singletons. This clonotype was seen more than once but under ten times. A further study also used this sample, focusing on T cells of mothers and their children. That work adds: A second PCR was performed with the M1S primer. This primer added sample barcodes and 2-4 random nucleotides.

The TCR was taken from a boy between 10 and 17 years old in good health. Sequencing was done on a sample of blood. The genes are TRBV24-1 and TRBJ2-7, with no clear D. The CDR3 protein is CATSDAEQYF. CDR3 DNA sequence: TGTGCCACCAGTGATGCCGAGCAGTACTTC.